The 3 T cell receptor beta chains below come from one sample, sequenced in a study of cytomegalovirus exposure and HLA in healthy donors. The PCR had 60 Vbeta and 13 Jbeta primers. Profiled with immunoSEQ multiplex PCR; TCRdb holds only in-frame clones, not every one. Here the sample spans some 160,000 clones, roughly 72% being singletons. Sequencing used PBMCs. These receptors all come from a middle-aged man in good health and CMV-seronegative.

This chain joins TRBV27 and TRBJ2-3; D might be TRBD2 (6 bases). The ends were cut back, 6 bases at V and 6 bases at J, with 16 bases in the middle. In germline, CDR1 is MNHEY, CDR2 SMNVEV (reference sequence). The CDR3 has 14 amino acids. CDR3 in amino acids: CASSLGLLADTQYF. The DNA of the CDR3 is TGTGCCAGCAGCCTGGGACTTCTTGCGGATACGCAGTATTTT.

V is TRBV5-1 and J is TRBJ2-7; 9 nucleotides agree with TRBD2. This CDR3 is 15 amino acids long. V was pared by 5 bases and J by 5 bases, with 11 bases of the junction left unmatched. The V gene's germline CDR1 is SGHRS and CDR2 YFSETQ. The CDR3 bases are TGCGCCAGCAGTCGTTTTAGCGGGAGTGCCGACGAGCAGTACTTC. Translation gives CASSRFSGSADEQYF.

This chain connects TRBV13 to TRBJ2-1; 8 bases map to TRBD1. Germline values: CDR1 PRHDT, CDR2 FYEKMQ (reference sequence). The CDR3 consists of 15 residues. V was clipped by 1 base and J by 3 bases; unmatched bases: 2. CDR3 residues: CASSLDGQGYNEQFF. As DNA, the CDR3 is TGTGCCAGCAGCTTAGATGGACAGGGCTACAATGAGCAGTTCTTC.